The 32 T cell receptor beta chains below were found in one sample sequenced in a study of regulatory T cells in long-lasting Graves disease. Time point defined: newly diagnosed GD, antithyroid drugs for less than 3 months. Preparation of the TCR library used RNA extracted from PBMCs. Construction of the TCR beta libraries employed iRepertoire HTBI primers in conjunction with Arm-PCR of CDR3 regions. One entry per CDR3 protein results from TCRdb running MiXCR on the multiplex PCR reads. This sample has about 470,000 distinct CDR3 sequences; 15% to 20% occur once, and the top ten carry more than 10%. The sample was also reused in another study, on T cells in Graves' hyperthyroidism and ophthalmopathy.

Source: peripheral blood mononuclear cells (PBMCs), taken at new diagnosis, from a patient treated with antithyroid drugs. Receptors were obtained from a man between 35 and 55 years old with Graves disease.

Only a few counts were recorded for this clonotype. V and J are TRBV9 and TRBJ2-7, with D maybe TRBD2 (6 bases). The CDR3 totals 14 residues. V lost 0 bases and J 3 bases, leaving 10 bases between the germline ends. Per the germline V gene, CDR1 is SGDLS and CDR2 is YYNGEE. The CDR3 nucleotides are TGTGCCAGCAGCGTAGGGAGTAGCGGCTACGAGCAGTACTTC. The encoded protein is CASSVGSSGYEQYF. Looking up the rest from reference TRBV9 and TRBJ2-7 gives the full variable domain: DSGVTQTPKHLITATGQRVTLRCSPRSGDLSVYWYQQSLDQGLQFLIQYYNGEERAKGNILERFSAQQFPDLHSELNLSSLELGDSALYFCASSVGSSGYEQYFGPGTRLTVT.

This clonotype came up many times. V gene TRBV29-1 combines with J gene TRBJ2-5; maybe TRBD1 (5 bases). CDR3 length: 13 amino acids. V was trimmed by 0 bases and J by 5 bases, leaving 10 bases between them. Germline CDR1 is SQVTM and CDR2 is ANQGSEA. This CDR3 is CSVEEPPGETQYF. In DNA, the CDR3 is TGCAGCGTTGAAGAACCCCCAGGGGAGACCCAGTACTTC.

V usage is TRBV11-3 and J usage is TRBJ2-1, with D unclear. The germline CDR1 and CDR2 sequences are SGHNT and YENEEA. This CDR3 has 14 amino acids. The V gene lost 5 bases and the J gene lost 5 bases, with 13 bases spanning the gap. The CDR3 loop reads CASSPTRVHNEQFF. CDR3 in DNA: TGTGCCAGCAGCCCTACCCGGGTACACAATGAGCAGTTCTTC.

This clonotype has more than one count but fewer than ten. The CDR3 DNA reads TGTGCCAGTAGTATCACAGGGGGCATTCGGGCGACCGGGGAGCTGTTTTTT. It codes for CASSITGGIRATGELFF. This chain uses TRBV19 with TRBJ2-2; 9 bases fit TRBD1. Germline values: CDR1 LNHDA, CDR2 SQIVND (reference sequence). The V gene end was trimmed by 3 bases and the J gene end by 5 bases; junction bases not matched to a gene: 10. CDR3 size: 17 residues.

The table lists this clonotype with many counts. The genes are TRBV11-1 and TRBJ2-7, with TRBD1 matching 8 bases. V shed 5 bases and J 3 bases; nucleotides not matched to a gene: 12. CDR3 length: 16 amino acids. Per germline, CDR1 SGHAT and CDR2 FQDESV (reference sequence). The CDR3 sequence is CASSPLAGGRVYEQYF. CDR3 coding DNA: TGTGCCAGCAGCCCTCTGGCAGGGGGCAGGGTCTACGAGCAGTACTTC.

This chain connects TRBV29-1 to TRBJ2-7; D is ambiguous. CDR1 and CDR2 from the germline V gene are SQVTM and ANQGSEA. This CDR3 contains 11 residues. Trimming left V 0 bases short and J 6 bases short, with 6 bases between. The CDR3 region has the DNA TGCAGCGTTGAAGATGGCAGCGAGCAGTACTTC. Protein: CSVEDGSEQYF.

This clonotype has at least ten counts. J is TRBJ1-2 and V is TRBV2, with a tentative D call TRBD1 (6 bases). This CDR3 region has 13 residues. CDR1 and CDR2 from the germline V gene are SNHLY and FYNNEI. Trimming removed 5 bases at V and 6 bases at J, with 13 bases between. The DNA for the CDR3 is TGTGCCAGCAGTCTCCGACAGGCGGATGGCTACACCTTC. This translates into CASSLRQADGYTF.

This clonotype was recorded at least ten times. The CDR3 here is CASSLSRVHEQYF. CDR3 coding DNA: TGTGCCAGCAGTTTAAGCAGGGTCCACGAGCAGTACTTC. The chain is built from TRBV27 and TRBJ2-7, with a tentative D call TRBD1 (5 bases). Trimming removed 2 bases at V and 5 bases at J, with 10 bases between. Per the germline V gene, CDR1 is MNHEY and CDR2 is SMNVEV (reference sequence). This CDR3 is 13 amino acids long.

This clonotype was counted between two and nine times. The chain couples TRBV28 to TRBJ2-1; perhaps D is TRBD1 or TRBD2 (5 bases each). CDR1 and CDR2 (germline): MDHEN, SYDVKM. V lost 6 bases, J lost 8 bases, and 14 bases lay in between. This CDR3 is 13 amino acids long. CDR3 residues: CASRGTPGDEQFF. CDR3 bases: TGTGCCAGCAGAGGGACCCCGGGCGATGAGCAGTTCTTC.

This clonotype was counted between two and nine times. The rearrangement links TRBV19 to TRBJ1-1; D not certain. CDR1 LNHDA and CDR2 SQIVND come from the germline V gene (reference sequence). There are 15 residues in the CDR3. V was cut by 6 bases and J by 1 base, with 15 bases left in between. The CDR3, as DNA: TGTGCCAGTAGGGACCCCGGGCGGAAGAACACTGAAGCTTTCTTT. This encodes CASRDPGRKNTEAFF.

This chain uses TRBV19 with TRBJ1-1, with D uncertain. Trimming took 7 bases from V and 3 from J, leaving 15 bases between them. Germline V gene data show CDR1 as LNHDA and CDR2 as SQIVND (reference sequence). The CDR3 has 14 amino acids. The CDR3 sequence: CASKYPGRYTEAFF. The CDR3 nucleotides are TGTGCCAGTAAGTACCCCGGGCGGTACACTGAAGCTTTCTTT.

A few counts support this clonotype. The chain employs TRBV7-9 and TRBJ1-2, with D tentatively TRBD1 (6 bases). V lost 4 bases to trimming and J lost 2 bases, with 14 bases between them. Germline values: CDR1 SEHNR, CDR2 FQNEAQ (reference sequence). CDR3 length: 15 amino acids. The CDR3 protein is CASSSPPGANYGYTF. The CDR3 nucleotides read TGTGCCAGCAGCTCACCGCCAGGGGCCAACTATGGCTACACCTTC.

V and J are TRBV10-3 and TRBJ1-4; no clear D gene. The CDR3 extends over 14 amino acids. The germline V gene has CDR1 ENHRY and CDR2 SYGVKD. V was shortened by 3 bases and J by 0 bases, with 5 bases between the two germline ends. As DNA, the CDR3 is TGTGCCATCAGTGATCGTGCAACTAATGAAAAACTGTTTTTT. As protein: CAISDRATNEKLFF.

The chain recombines TRBV7-3 with TRBJ2-1, with D possibly being TRBD2 (5 bases). V dropped 5 bases and J dropped 0 bases, with 11 bases sitting between them. Looked up from germline, CDR1 is SGHTA and CDR2 is FQGTGA. The CDR3 spans 15 residues. The CDR3 bases are TGTGCCAGCAGCCTTATCACTAGCTCCTACAATGAGCAGTTCTTC. This codes for CASSLITSSYNEQFF.

There are many counts of this clonotype. The V and J genes are TRBV20-1 and TRBJ1-1; a weak D match, TRBD1 (5 bases). V lost 2 bases to trimming and J lost 3 bases, with 13 bases between them. The CDR3 spans 14 residues. Per the germline V gene, CDR1 is DFQATT and CDR2 is SNEGSKA (reference sequence). This CDR3 reads CSARLSGGYTEAFF. CDR3 DNA sequence: TGCAGTGCTAGATTATCCGGGGGGTACACTGAAGCTTTCTTT.

The chain employs TRBV29-1 and TRBJ1-2, with TRBD1 as a possible D gene (6 bases). V was clipped by 3 bases and J by 0 bases, with 11 bases between them. Germline CDR1 is SQVTM and CDR2 is ANQGSEA. The CDR3 is 14 amino acids. The CDR3 sequence: CSVEIGGANYGYTF. Here the CDR3 DNA reads TGCAGCGTTGAGATCGGGGGCGCTAACTATGGCTACACCTTC.

This clonotype was found many times. This sequence joins TRBV20-1 and TRBJ1-1, with a tentative D call TRBD1 (5 bases). CDR1 and CDR2 (germline): DFQATT, SNEGSKA (reference sequence). The CDR3 runs 13 residues. Trimming took 3 bases from V and 1 from J, leaving 9 bases between them. CDR3 DNA: TGCAGTGCTAGCCTAGGACAGAACACTGAAGCTTTCTTT. It translates to CSASLGQNTEAFF.

In this sample, this clonotype turned up many times. This chain connects TRBV20-1 to TRBJ1-5; 11 bases agree with TRBD1. The CDR3 extends over 14 amino acids. J lost 6 bases, V lost 5 bases, and 6 bases had no gene match. From germline, CDR1 is DFQATT and CDR2 SNEGSKA (reference sequence). In nucleotides, the CDR3 is TGCAGTGCTCCTACCGGGACAGGGGGTCAGCCCCAGCATTTT. This sequence encodes CSAPTGTGGQPQHF.

This clonotype was recorded many times. V and J are TRBV28 and TRBJ2-7; TRBD1 might be the D (5 bases). V gave up 6 bases and J gave up 4 bases, with 10 bases separating them. The CDR3 is 12 residues long. Germline V CDR1 and CDR2: MDHEN, SYDVKM. CDR3 sequence: CASSQGDYEQYF. In DNA form, the CDR3 reads TGTGCCAGCAGCCAAGGGGATTACGAGCAGTACTTC.

This clonotype was seen repeatedly, ten times or more. The chain links TRBV2 to TRBJ2-2, with 8 bases aligning to TRBD1. This CDR3 has 13 amino acids. The germline V gene has CDR1 SNHLY and CDR2 FYNNEI. J was trimmed by 4 bases and V by 7 bases; bases with no gene match: 2. The CDR3, as DNA: TGTGCCAGCAACAGGGGGTTCACCGGGGAGCTGTTTTTT. This codes for CASNRGFTGELFF.

This clonotype was seen repeatedly, ten times or more. In DNA form, the CDR3 reads TGTGCCACCAGCAGACCAAGCGGGGGTACCTACGAGCAGTACTTC. Protein sequence: CATSRPSGGTYEQYF. V is TRBV15 and J is TRBJ2-7, with TRBD2 matching 8 bases. The V and J ends lost 2 bases and 2 bases, in that order; junction bases with no gene match: 5. This CDR3 has 15 residues. Germline V lookup: CDR1 LNHNV, CDR2 YYDKDF (reference sequence).

This sequence joins TRBV28 and TRBJ2-5; 8 nucleotides match TRBD1. After removal of 0 bases from V and 8 bases from J, the junction contained 11 bases not matched to a gene. The CDR3 contains 16 residues. The germline V gene encodes CDR1 MDHEN and CDR2 SYDVKM. CDR3 loop: CASSLWSGRGLETQYF. The CDR3 DNA reads as TGTGCCAGCAGTTTATGGTCCGGCAGGGGGCTGGAAACCCAGTACTTC.

This clonotype was seen repeatedly, ten times or more. The chain has TRBV27 and TRBJ1-5; TRBD1 is a possible D gene (6 bases). The germline V gene has CDR1 MNHEY and CDR2 SMNVEV (reference sequence). Trimming left V 3 bases short and J 7 bases short, with 13 bases between. The CDR3 is 14 residues long. CDR3 amino acids: CASSLQGKGQPQHF. CDR3 DNA sequence: TGTGCCAGCAGTTTGCAGGGGAAAGGCCAGCCCCAGCATTTT.

This clonotype was counted ten times or more. The rearrangement uses TRBV12-3 or TRBV12-4 and TRBJ1-6; D unclear. The CDR3 loop spans 14 amino acids. V lost 6 bases to trimming and J lost 4 bases, with 10 bases between them. The CDR3 reads CASRDGGYNSPLHF. Here the CDR3 DNA reads TGTGCCAGCAGAGACGGAGGTTATAATTCACCCCTCCACTTT.

This clonotype was picked up many times. This chain uses TRBV5-4 with TRBJ2-2; 11 positions match TRBD2. V shed 0 bases, J shed 5 bases, and the junction held 9 bases outside the gene matches. This CDR3 is 18 amino acids long. Germline V lookup: CDR1 SGHNT, CDR2 YYREEE (reference sequence). The CDR3 spells CASSLGSTSGRSTGELFF. CDR3 coding DNA: TGTGCCAGCAGCTTGGGCTCTACTAGCGGGAGATCAACCGGGGAGCTGTTTTTT.

This clonotype was detected only a few times. This chain joins TRBV2 and TRBJ2-5; 8 nucleotides align to TRBD1. From germline, CDR1 is SNHLY and CDR2 FYNNEI. V lost 6 bases to trimming and J lost 4 bases; unmatched junction nucleotides: 4. This CDR3 is 13 amino acids long. In nucleotides, the CDR3 is TGTGCCAGCAGAGCCGGGACAGGAGAGACCCAGTACTTC. Residues: CASRAGTGETQYF. Filled out from reference TRBV2 and TRBJ2-5, the complete variable domain reads EPEVTQTPSHQVTQMGQEVILRCVPISNHLYFYWYRQILGQKVEFLVSFYNNEISEKSEIFDDQFSVERPDGSNFTLKIRSTKLEDSAMYFCASRAGTGETQYFGPGTRLLVL.

This clonotype appeared many times. V gene TRBV28 combines with J gene TRBJ1-4; 9 nucleotides agree with TRBD1. The CDR3 has 17 residues. CDR1 is MDHEN, CDR2 SYDVKM, per germline. Trimming at V came to 3 bases and at J to 2 bases, leaving 7 bases not matched to a gene. CDR3 coding DNA: TGTGCCAGCAGTTTTATGGACAGGGGAATGACTAATGAAAAACTGTTTTTT. It encodes CASSFMDRGMTNEKLFF.

This clonotype was recorded at least ten times. This sequence joins TRBV7-8 and TRBJ2-7; 9 bases line up with TRBD2. V shed 4 bases and J 6 bases; nucleotides not matched to a gene: 13. From germline, CDR1 is SGHVS and CDR2 FQNEAQ. The CDR3 has 16 amino acids. The CDR3 here is CASSSRDSGRGFEQYF. CDR3 bases: TGTGCCAGCAGCTCCAGAGATAGCGGGAGAGGGTTCGAGCAGTACTTC.

At least ten counts were recorded for this clonotype. The rearrangement uses TRBV28 and TRBJ2-5, with no clear D. This CDR3 has 12 residues. V lost 6 bases and J lost 5, with 10 bases in between. Germline CDR1 MDHEN, CDR2 SYDVKM. CDR3 in amino acids: CASSTAFETQYF. CDR3 sequence (DNA): TGTGCCAGCAGCACCGCTTTTGAGACCCAGTACTTC. Filled out from reference TRBV28 and TRBJ2-5, the complete variable domain reads DVKVTQSSRYLVKRTGEKVFLECVQDMDHENMFWYRQDPGLGLRLIYFSYDVKMKEKGDIPEGYSVSREKKERFSLILESASTNQTSMYLCASSTAFETQYFGPGTRLLVL.

The chain couples TRBV20-1 to TRBJ2-4; D gene unclear. The CDR3 covers 13 residues. Per the germline V gene, CDR1 is DFQATT and CDR2 is SNEGSKA (reference sequence). The V end was cut by 3 bases, the J end by 5 bases, with 11 bases between. CDR3 amino acids: CSASRAVENIQYF. Written as DNA, the CDR3 is TGCAGTGCTAGTAGGGCGGTCGAAAACATTCAGTACTTC.

This clonotype was seen only a few times. The germline gene is not matched at one end of the junction; a read error may be the cause. The chain links TRBV7-9 to TRBJ2-5; D gene uncertain. Germline CDR1 and CDR2: SEHNR and FQNEAQ (reference sequence). The CDR3 consists of 13 residues. This CDR3 reads CASSFGAGETQYF. For the CDR3, the DNA is TGCGCCAGCAGCTTCGGCGCTGGGGAGACCCAGTACTTC. Looking up the rest from reference TRBV7-9 and TRBJ2-5 gives the full variable domain: DTGVSQNPRHKITKRGQNVTFRCDPISEHNRLYWYRQTLGQGPEFLTYFQNEAQLEKSRLLSDRFSAERPKGSFSTLEIQRTEQGDSAMYLCASSFGAGETQYFGPGTRLLVL.

This clonotype was observed at least ten times. V usage is TRBV4-1 and J usage is TRBJ2-7; 8 bases map to TRBD1. This CDR3 spans 15 amino acids. V shed 3 bases and J 3 bases; nucleotides not matched to a gene: 7. Germline V lookup: CDR1 MGHRA, CDR2 YSYEKL. Written as DNA, the CDR3 is TGCGCCAGCAGCCAGTGGGACAGGACGGACTACGAGCAGTACTTC. This encodes CASSQWDRTDYEQYF.